Listed below are T cell receptor beta chains from one sample, sequenced in a study of CD8+ T cells in alopecia areata. Profiled with immunoSEQ multiplex PCR; TCRdb holds only in-frame clones, not every one. The sample yields 42,000 or so clones, roughly 89% seen once. Sequenced material: CD8+ T cells sorted from blood, taken at week 24, from a patient treated with tofacitinib. These receptor sequences come from a human donor with alopecia areata. Each CDR3 is given with its conserved first and last residue. D genes are given only for firm matches.

>TRBV4-1|-|TRBJ2-1
CASSSDPTGRWSYNEQFF
TGCGCCAGCAGCTCTGATCCGACGGGGCGATGGTCCTACAATGAGCAGTTCTTC
>TRBV27|TRBD2|TRBJ2-3
CASSLLGLAGDTQYF
TGTGCCAGCAGTTTGTTGGGACTAGCGGGAGATACGCAGTATTTT
>TRBV29-1|-|TRBJ2-2
CSVRGPHTGELFF
TGCAGCGTTAGGGGACCGCACACCGGGGAGCTGTTTTTT
>TRBV7-9|TRBD2|TRBJ2-7
CASSIGLAGSEEQYF
TGTGCCAGCAGCATAGGACTAGCGGGGAGTGAGGAGCAGTACTTC
>TRBV29-1|TRBD2|TRBJ2-7
CSASGGSSYEQYF
TGCAGCGCTAGCGGGGGGAGCTCCTACGAGCAGTACTTC
>TRBV30|-|TRBJ2-2
CAYRTENTGELFF
TGTGCCTACCGGACAGAGAACACCGGGGAGCTGTTTTTT
>TRBV6-6|TRBD2|TRBJ2-1
CASTAGGPNNEQFF
TGTGCCAGCACCGCGGGGGGCCCGAACAATGAGCAGTTCTTC
>TRBV4-1|-|TRBJ2-5
CASSQDYGSNGQETQYF
TGCGCCAGCAGCCAAGATTACGGGTCTAACGGGCAAGAGACCCAGTACTTC
>TRBV7-9|TRBD2|TRBJ2-5
CASSLGTTNQETQYF
TGTGCCAGCAGCCTAGGGACTACCAACCAAGAGACCCAGTACTTC
>TRBV7-6|TRBD1|TRBJ2-1
CASSLGQGQGAEQFF
TGTGCCAGCAGCTTAGGTCAGGGTCAGGGGGCTGAGCAGTTCTTC
>TRBV11-2|-|TRBJ1-1
CASSLWGGTEAFF
TGTGCCAGCAGCTTATGGGGGGGCACTGAAGCTTTCTTT